These 23 T cell receptor beta chains originate from one sample sequenced in a study of blood T cell repertoires in COVID-19. Only in-frame clones appear in the TCRdb table, and some are missing; sequencing was by immunoSEQ multiplex PCR. The table has about 190,000 clones, around 85% seen once. Sequenced material: peripheral blood. All receptors come from a man in his forties or fifties who had recovered from COVID-19.

CDR3 sequence reads: CASSPRRSHNYGYTF. The CDR3 DNA sequence: TGTGCCAGCAGCCCCCGGAGATCGCATAACTATGGCTACACCTTC. This chain joins TRBV7-9 and TRBJ1-2; unclear D gene. The germline V and J ends were trimmed by 5 bases and 1 base, with 14 bases remaining between them. This CDR3 is 15 amino acids long. Looked up from germline, CDR1 is SEHNR and CDR2 is FQNEAQ (reference sequence). Together with reference TRBV7-9 and TRBJ1-2, the CDR3 gives the full variable domain: DTGVSQNPRHKITKRGQNVTFRCDPISEHNRLYWYRQTLGQGPEFLTYFQNEAQLEKSRLLSDRFSAERPKGSFSTLEIQRTEQGDSAMYLCASSPRRSHNYGYTFGSGTRLTVV.

V usage is TRBV4-1 and J usage is TRBJ2-7; weak D call: TRBD1 (5 bases). This CDR3 region has 17 residues. V was shortened by 0 bases and J by 4 bases, with 19 bases between the two germline ends. Germline assignment: CDR1 MGHRA and CDR2 YSYEKL. CDR3 DNA: TGCGCCAGCAGCCAAGATGACAGTTTTGCCCTATTTTACGAGCAGTACTTC. The encoded protein is CASSQDDSFALFYEQYF.

CDR3 nucleotides: TGTGCAGTAGCGAGAGTCTACTCCTACAATGAGCAGTTCTTC. It specifies CAVARVYSYNEQFF. The chain couples TRBV19 to TRBJ2-1; tentatively, D is TRBD2 (5 bases). This CDR3 has 14 residues. Germline V lookup: CDR1 LNHDA, CDR2 SQIVND (reference sequence).

This clone was recorded many times. J is TRBJ2-3 and V is TRBV5-4, with D possibly TRBD2 on 6 matching bases. CDR1 is SGHNT and CDR2 is YYREEE in the germline V gene (reference sequence). This CDR3 contains 16 residues. Trimming shortened V by 4 bases and J by 1 base, and 16 bases separated the two germline ends. CDR3 loop: CASSPFAASGTDTQYF. The CDR3 coding sequence is TGTGCCAGCAGCCCCTTCGCGGCTAGCGGCACAGATACGCAGTATTTT. Using reference TRBV5-4 and TRBJ2-3 for the parts outside the CDR3, the full variable domain is ETGVTQSPTHLIKTRGQQVTLRCSSQSGHNTVSWYQQALGQGPQFIFQYYREEENGRGNFPPRFSGLQFPNYSSELNVNALELDDSALYLCASSPFAASGTDTQYFGPGTRLTVL.

The CDR3 sequence: CASIPTGRGGYTF. CDR3 DNA sequence: TGTGCCAGCATTCCGACAGGGCGGGGAGGCTACACCTTC. This chain connects TRBV2 to TRBJ1-2; TRBD1 matches at 7 bases. Germline assignment: CDR1 SNHLY and CDR2 FYNNEI. After removal of 7 bases from V and 8 bases from J, the junction contained 10 bases not matched to a gene. The CDR3 runs 13 residues.

This clone was counted between two and nine times. The chain combines TRBV9 with TRBJ2-5; TRBD1 agrees at 9 bases. Germline assignment: CDR1 SGDLS and CDR2 YYNGEE. The CDR3 is 17 residues long. Losses at the gene ends were 4 bases for V and 0 bases for J; bases not matched to a gene: 10. The CDR3 DNA is TGTGCCAGCAGCATAACCGCCGGGACAGGGTACCAAGAGACCCAGTACTTC. Encoded protein: CASSITAGTGYQETQYF.

There are a few counts of this clone. The CDR3 DNA reads as TGTGCCAGCAGCTTACAGGCCGGACTCCAAGAGACCCAGTACTTC. This sequence encodes CASSLQAGLQETQYF. The V gene is TRBV7-2, the J gene TRBJ2-5, with D maybe TRBD2 (5 bases). Germline CDR1 and CDR2: SGHTA and FQGNSA. CDR3 length: 15 amino acids. Trimming removed 2 bases at V and 1 base at J, with 11 bases between.

The V and J genes are TRBV15 and TRBJ1-1; D ambiguous. The length of the CDR3 is 15 residues. V lost 0 bases and J 4 bases, leaving 12 bases between the germline ends. Germline CDR1 reads LNHNV; CDR2 reads YYDKDF (reference sequence). CDR3 nucleotides: TGTGCCACCAGCAGAGAGCGGGGAGTCTCCACTGAAGCTTTCTTT. It is translated as CATSRERGVSTEAFF.

The chain is built from TRBV27 and TRBJ2-3; D gene uncertain. Trimming left V 0 bases short and J 4 bases short, with 8 bases between. The CDR3 is 14 amino acids. Germline V gives CDR1 MNHEY, CDR2 SMNVEV (reference sequence). This chain's CDR3 is CASSLSAIPDTQYF. The CDR3 coding sequence is TGTGCCAGCAGTTTATCGGCCATCCCAGATACGCAGTATTTT.

In nucleotides, the CDR3 is TGTGCCAGCAGTGGATCAGGAAGGGGAGCTTTCTTT. Its translation: CASSGSGRGAFF. V usage is TRBV6-4 and J usage is TRBJ1-1, with D tentatively TRBD1 (5 bases). Trimming took off 4 bases at V and 10 bases at J, with 13 bases between the two ends. Germline-derived CDR1 and CDR2 are MRHNA and SNTAGT. This CDR3 contains 12 residues.

This clone was counted only a few times. This chain joins TRBV10-3 and TRBJ2-7; no reliable D call. Deletions cut 5 bases from V and 7 bases from J, with 15 bases between. CDR1 ENHRY and CDR2 SYGVKD come from the germline V gene. This CDR3 is built from 13 residues. CDR3 nucleotide sequence: TGTGCCATCAGTATAATAGAGCGAGAGGAGCAGTACTTC. Its protein product is CAISIIEREEQYF.

The chain carries TRBV3-1 (or the pseudogene TRBV3-2) and TRBJ1-2; no clear D gene. Trimming shortened V by 0 bases and J by 8 bases, and 13 bases separated the two germline ends. Germline V lookup: CDR1 LGHDT, CDR2 YNNKEL (reference sequence). The CDR3 spans 14 residues. As DNA, the CDR3 is TGTGCCAGCAGCCAAGATGAACTGGCGGGCGGCTACACCTTC. Translated, it gives CASSQDELAGGYTF.

Here the CDR3 reads CASSHRLGQGAGGANVLTF. The CDR3 nucleotides read TGCGCCAGCAGCCATAGGCTGGGACAGGGGGCGGGTGGGGCCAACGTCCTGACTTTC. The rearrangement uses TRBV4-1 and TRBJ2-6, with 12 bases fitting TRBD1. V gave up 3 bases and J gave up 3 bases; unmatched junction bases: 9. The CDR3 is made up of 19 amino acids. Germline V lookup: CDR1 MGHRA, CDR2 YSYEKL.

Here the CDR3 reads CASRPARGGGPGYTF. The CDR3 DNA reads as TGTGCCAGCAGGCCAGCCCGGGGGGGCGGGCCTGGCTACACCTTC. This chain uses TRBV6-5 with TRBJ1-2, with D maybe TRBD1 (6 bases). V was shortened by 6 bases and J by 7 bases, with 21 bases between the two germline ends. CDR1 and CDR2 (germline): MNHEY, SVGAGI. The CDR3 runs to 15 residues.

The V call is TRBV5-4, the J call TRBJ2-3, with 8 bases identical to TRBD1. Germline loops: CDR1 SGHNT, CDR2 YYREEE (reference sequence). The CDR3 spans 15 residues. V shed 4 bases and J 4 bases; nucleotides not matched to a gene: 8. DNA for the CDR3: TGTGCCAGCAGCCTAGGACAGGGTTTTTCAGATACGCAGTATTTT. Its translation: CASSLGQGFSDTQYF. The full variable domain, its missing parts supplied by reference TRBV5-4 and TRBJ2-3, is ETGVTQSPTHLIKTRGQQVTLRCSSQSGHNTVSWYQQALGQGPQFIFQYYREEENGRGNFPPRFSGLQFPNYSSELNVNALELDDSALYLCASSLGQGFSDTQYFGPGTRLTVL.

Details on this clone: Different DNA sequences within this sample yield the same CDR3. This rearrangement joins TRBV6-5 to TRBJ2-7; 10 bases line up with TRBD1. V was pared by 7 bases and J by 1 base, with 4 bases of the junction left unmatched. Germline assignment: CDR1 MNHEY and CDR2 SVGAGI. This CDR3 has 14 residues. The CDR3: CASKWDRGSYEQYF. The CDR3 DNA follows: TGTGCCAGCAAATGGGACAGGGGATCCTACGAGCAGTACTTC.

The chain has TRBV7-2 and TRBJ2-3; D is perhaps TRBD2 (6 bases). This CDR3 comprises 15 residues. The V gene's germline CDR1 is SGHTA and CDR2 FQGNSA. The ends were cut back, 2 bases at V and 1 base at J, with 10 bases in the middle. CDR3 protein: CASSLRGSGTDTQYF. CDR3 sequence (DNA): TGTGCCAGCAGCTTACGGGGGTCGGGCACAGATACGCAGTATTTT.

The sample holds many counts of this clone. The J gene is TRBJ2-3, the V gene TRBV7-9, with 10 bases identical to TRBD2. The CDR3 totals 18 residues. Germline CDR1 is SEHNR and CDR2 is FQNEAQ (reference sequence). The J segment lost 3 bases and the V segment lost 3 bases, leaving 12 bases of the junction unmatched. The CDR3 sequence: CASSFGLAGVSRTDTQYF. The CDR3 coding sequence is TGTGCCAGCAGCTTTGGGCTAGCGGGAGTTTCACGGACAGATACGCAGTATTTT.

This chain joins TRBV19 and TRBJ2-7; TRBD2 matches 9 bases. The V gene's germline CDR1 is LNHDA and CDR2 SQIVND (reference sequence). Unmatched junction bases numbered 1, after V lost 1 base and J lost 3 bases. There are 14 residues in the CDR3. In DNA, the CDR3 is TGTGCCAGTAGTATAGGCGGGGGGGGCTACGAGCAGTACTTC. Protein product: CASSIGGGGYEQYF.

The table lists this clone with a few counts. The chain has TRBV5-1 and TRBJ2-5; 8 positions match TRBD2. The germline gives CDR1 SGHRS, CDR2 YFSETQ. V shed 6 bases, J shed 2 bases, and the junction held 6 bases outside the gene matches. This CDR3 has 14 amino acids. The CDR3 reads CASTSGRAQETQYF. The CDR3 coding sequence is TGCGCCAGCACCTCCGGGAGGGCGCAAGAGACCCAGTACTTC. Complete variable domain (other parts from reference TRBV5-1 and TRBJ2-5): KAGVTQTPRYLIKTRGQQVTLSCSPISGHRSVSWYQQTPGQGLQFLFEYFSETQRNKGNFPGRFSGRQFSNSRSEMNVSTLELGDSALYLCASTSGRAQETQYFGPGTRLLVL.

CDR3 bases: TGTGCCAGCAGCCAAGATCACGGGGACACCTACGAGCAGTACTTC. Translated: CASSQDHGDTYEQYF. J is TRBJ2-7 and V is TRBV4-2, with D perhaps matching TRBD1 (6 bases). Per germline, CDR1 LGHNA and CDR2 YNFKEQ. The CDR3 runs to 15 residues. Trimming took 0 bases from V and 2 from J, leaving 11 bases between them.

The V call is TRBV28, the J call TRBJ2-1; D remains ambiguous. The V gene lost 6 bases and the J gene lost 8 bases, with 11 bases spanning the gap. Germline V gene data show CDR1 as MDHEN and CDR2 as SYDVKM. The CDR3 has 12 residues. CDR3 sequence reads: CASRTRKYEQFF. As DNA, the CDR3 is TGTGCCAGCAGAACCAGGAAATATGAGCAGTTCTTC.

The chain has TRBV15 and TRBJ2-1; TRBD2 matches at 11 bases. From germline, CDR1 is LNHNV and CDR2 YYDKDF (reference sequence). This CDR3 spans 17 amino acids. Losses at the gene ends were 6 bases for V and 6 bases for J; bases not matched to a gene: 13. CDR3 coding DNA: TGTGCCACCAGGCGAACTAGCGGGAGTCTTTGGGGCAATGAGCAGTTCTTC. Translated, it gives CATRRTSGSLWGNEQFF.